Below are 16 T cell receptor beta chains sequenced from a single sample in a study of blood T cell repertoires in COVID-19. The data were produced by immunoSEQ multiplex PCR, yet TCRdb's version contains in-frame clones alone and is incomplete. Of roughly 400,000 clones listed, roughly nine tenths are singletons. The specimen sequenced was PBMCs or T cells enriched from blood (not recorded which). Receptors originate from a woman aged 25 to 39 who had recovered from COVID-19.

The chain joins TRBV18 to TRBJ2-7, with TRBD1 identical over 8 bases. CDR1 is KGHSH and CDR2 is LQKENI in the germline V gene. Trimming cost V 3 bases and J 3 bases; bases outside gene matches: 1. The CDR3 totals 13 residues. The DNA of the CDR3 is TGTGCCAGCTCACCGGGACAGGTCTACGAGCAGTACTTC. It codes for CASSPGQVYEQYF.

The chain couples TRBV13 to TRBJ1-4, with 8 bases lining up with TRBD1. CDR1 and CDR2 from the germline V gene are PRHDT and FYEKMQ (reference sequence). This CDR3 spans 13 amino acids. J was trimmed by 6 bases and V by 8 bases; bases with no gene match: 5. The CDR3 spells CASRGQGHEKLFF. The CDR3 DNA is TGTGCCAGCCGTGGACAGGGCCATGAAAAACTGTTTTTT. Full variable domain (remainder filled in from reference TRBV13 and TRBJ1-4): AAGVIQSPRHLIKEKRETATLKCYPIPRHDTVYWYQQGPGQDPQFLISFYEKMQSDKGSIPDRFSAQQFSDYHSELNMSSLELGDSALYFCASRGQGHEKLFFGSGTQLSVL.

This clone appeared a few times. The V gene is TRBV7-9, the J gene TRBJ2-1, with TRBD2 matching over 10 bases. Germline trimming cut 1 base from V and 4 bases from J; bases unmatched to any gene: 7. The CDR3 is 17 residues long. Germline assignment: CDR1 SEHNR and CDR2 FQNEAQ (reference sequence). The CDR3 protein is CASSLGRRLAGYNEQFF. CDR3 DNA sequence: TGTGCCAGCAGCTTAGGGCGGCGACTAGCGGGTTACAATGAGCAGTTCTTC. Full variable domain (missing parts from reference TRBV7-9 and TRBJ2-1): DTGVSQNPRHKITKRGQNVTFRCDPISEHNRLYWYRQTLGQGPEFLTYFQNEAQLEKSRLLSDRFSAERPKGSFSTLEIQRTEQGDSAMYLCASSLGRRLAGYNEQFFGPGTRLTVL.

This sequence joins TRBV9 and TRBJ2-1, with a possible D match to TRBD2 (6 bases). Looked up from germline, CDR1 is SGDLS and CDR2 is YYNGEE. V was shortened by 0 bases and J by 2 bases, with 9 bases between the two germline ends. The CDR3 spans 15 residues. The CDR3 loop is CASSVDVAAYNEQFF. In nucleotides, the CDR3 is TGTGCCAGCAGCGTAGACGTAGCGGCCTACAATGAGCAGTTCTTC. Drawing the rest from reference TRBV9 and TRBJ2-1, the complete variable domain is DSGVTQTPKHLITATGQRVTLRCSPRSGDLSVYWYQQSLDQGLQFLIQYYNGEERAKGNILERFSAQQFPDLHSELNLSSLELGDSALYFCASSVDVAAYNEQFFGPGTRLTVL.

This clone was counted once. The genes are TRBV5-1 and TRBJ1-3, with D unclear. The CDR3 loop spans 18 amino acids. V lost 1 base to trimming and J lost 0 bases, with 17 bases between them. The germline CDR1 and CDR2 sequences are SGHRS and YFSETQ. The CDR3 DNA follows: TGCGCCAGCAGCTTGCAAGACGCGGCTGTTCTCTCTGGAAACACCATATATTTT. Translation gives CASSLQDAAVLSGNTIYF.

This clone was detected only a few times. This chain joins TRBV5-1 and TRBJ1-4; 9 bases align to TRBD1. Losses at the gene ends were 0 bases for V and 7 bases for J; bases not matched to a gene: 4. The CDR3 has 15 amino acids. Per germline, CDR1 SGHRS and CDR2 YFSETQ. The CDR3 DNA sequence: TGCGCCAGCAGCTTGGAACCGGGACAGGGTGAAAAACTGTTTTTT. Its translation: CASSLEPGQGEKLFF.

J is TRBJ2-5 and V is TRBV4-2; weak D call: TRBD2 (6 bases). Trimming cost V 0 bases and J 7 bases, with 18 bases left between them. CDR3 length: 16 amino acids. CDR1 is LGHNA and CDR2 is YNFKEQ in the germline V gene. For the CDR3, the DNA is TGTGCCAGCAGCCAAGATAGGAGGGACGCCCTTGGGACCCAGTACTTC. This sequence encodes CASSQDRRDALGTQYF.

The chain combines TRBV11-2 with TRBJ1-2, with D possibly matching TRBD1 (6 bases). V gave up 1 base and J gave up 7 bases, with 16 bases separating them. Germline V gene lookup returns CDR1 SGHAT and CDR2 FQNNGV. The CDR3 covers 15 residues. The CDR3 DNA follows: TGTGCCAGCAGCTTAGGGGCAGGGGATCTCTCTGGCTACACCTTC. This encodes CASSLGAGDLSGYTF.

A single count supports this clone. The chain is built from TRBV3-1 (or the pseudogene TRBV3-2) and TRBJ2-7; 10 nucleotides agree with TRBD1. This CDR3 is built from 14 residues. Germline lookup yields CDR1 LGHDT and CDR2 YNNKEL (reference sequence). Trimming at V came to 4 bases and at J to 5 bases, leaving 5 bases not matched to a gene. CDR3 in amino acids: CASSRTGGRDEQYF. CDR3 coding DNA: TGTGCCAGCAGCCGGACAGGGGGTCGGGACGAGCAGTACTTC.

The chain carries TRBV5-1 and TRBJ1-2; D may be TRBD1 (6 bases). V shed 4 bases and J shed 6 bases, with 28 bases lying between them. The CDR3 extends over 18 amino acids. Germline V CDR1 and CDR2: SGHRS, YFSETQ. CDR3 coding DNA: TGCGCCAGCAGCCCCCGGTGGGTAGCGAGGGCTAACAGGGATGGCTACACCTTC. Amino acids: CASSPRWVARANRDGYTF.

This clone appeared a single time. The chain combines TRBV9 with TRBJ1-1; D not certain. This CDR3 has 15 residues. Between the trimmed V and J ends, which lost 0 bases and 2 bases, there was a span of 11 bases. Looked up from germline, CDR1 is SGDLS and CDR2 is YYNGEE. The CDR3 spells CASSVEIEENTEAFF. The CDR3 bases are TGTGCCAGCAGCGTAGAAATTGAGGAAAACACTGAAGCTTTCTTT.

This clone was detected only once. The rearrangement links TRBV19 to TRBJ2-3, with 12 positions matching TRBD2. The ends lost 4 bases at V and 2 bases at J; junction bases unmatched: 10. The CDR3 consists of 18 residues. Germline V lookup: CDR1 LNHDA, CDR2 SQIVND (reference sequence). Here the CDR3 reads CASSKRASGRGLTDTQYF. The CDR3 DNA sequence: TGTGCCAGTAGTAAGCGGGCTAGCGGGAGGGGACTCACAGATACGCAGTATTTT. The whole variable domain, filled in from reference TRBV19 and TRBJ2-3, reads DGGITQSPKYLFRKEGQNVTLSCEQNLNHDAMYWYRQDPGQGLRLIYYSQIVNDFQKGDIAEGYSVSREKKESFPLTVTSAQKNPTAFYLCASSKRASGRGLTDTQYFGPGTRLTVL.

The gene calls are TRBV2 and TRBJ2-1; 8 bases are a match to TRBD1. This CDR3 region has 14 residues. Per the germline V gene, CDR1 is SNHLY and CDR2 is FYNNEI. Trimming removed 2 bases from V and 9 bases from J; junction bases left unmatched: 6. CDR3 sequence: CASSEQGAWGEQFF. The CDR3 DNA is TGTGCCAGCAGTGAACAGGGGGCTTGGGGTGAGCAGTTCTTC.

The CDR3 sequence is CASSTMAGDNEQFF. The DNA for the CDR3 is TGTGCCAGCAGCACAATGGCCGGAGACAATGAGCAGTTCTTC. The chain uses TRBV5-4 and TRBJ2-1; no firm D call. The CDR3 totals 14 residues. The germline V and J ends were trimmed by 4 bases and 5 bases, with 13 bases remaining between them. CDR1 is SGHNT, CDR2 YYREEE, per germline (reference sequence).

CDR3 DNA: TGCAGCGTTGAAACGGCTAGCGGGGGCACAGATACGCAGTATTTT. The encoded protein is CSVETASGGTDTQYF. The chain is built from TRBV29-1 and TRBJ2-3, with TRBD2 matching over 9 bases. Germline V gives CDR1 SQVTM, CDR2 ANQGSEA. The CDR3 loop spans 15 amino acids. J was trimmed by 1 base and V by 2 bases; bases with no gene match: 4.

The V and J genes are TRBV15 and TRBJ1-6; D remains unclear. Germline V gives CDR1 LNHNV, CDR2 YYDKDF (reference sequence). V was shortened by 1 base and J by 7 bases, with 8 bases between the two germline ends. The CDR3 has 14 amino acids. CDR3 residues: CATSRVLLNSPLHF. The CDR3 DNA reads TGTGCCACCAGCAGAGTTCTCCTGAATTCACCCCTCCACTTT.